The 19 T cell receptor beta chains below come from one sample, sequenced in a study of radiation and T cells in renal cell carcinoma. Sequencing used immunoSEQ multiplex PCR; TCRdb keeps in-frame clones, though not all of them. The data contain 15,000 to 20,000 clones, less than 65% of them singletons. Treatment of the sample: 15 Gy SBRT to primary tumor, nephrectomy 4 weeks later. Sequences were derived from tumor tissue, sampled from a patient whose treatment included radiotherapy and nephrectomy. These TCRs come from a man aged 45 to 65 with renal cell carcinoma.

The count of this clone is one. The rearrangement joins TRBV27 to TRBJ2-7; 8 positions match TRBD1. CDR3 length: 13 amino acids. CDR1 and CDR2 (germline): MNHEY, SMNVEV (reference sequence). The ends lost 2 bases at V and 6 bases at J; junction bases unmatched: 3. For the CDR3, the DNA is TGTGCCAGCAGTTTAGGGACAGGCTCCGAGCAGTACTTC. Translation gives CASSLGTGSEQYF.

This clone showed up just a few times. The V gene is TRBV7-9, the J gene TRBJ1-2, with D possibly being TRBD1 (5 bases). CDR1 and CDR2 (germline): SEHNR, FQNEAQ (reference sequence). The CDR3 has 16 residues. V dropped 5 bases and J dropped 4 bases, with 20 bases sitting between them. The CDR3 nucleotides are TGTGCCAGCAGCCCAGATTGGGAGGAGAGGGGCTATGGCTACACCTTC. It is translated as CASSPDWEERGYGYTF.

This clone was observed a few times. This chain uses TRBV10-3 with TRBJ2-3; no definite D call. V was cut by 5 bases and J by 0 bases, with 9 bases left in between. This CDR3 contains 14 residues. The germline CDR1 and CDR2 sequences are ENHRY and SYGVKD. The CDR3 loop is CAISPSTSTDTQYF. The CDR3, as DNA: TGTGCCATCAGTCCCTCAACTAGCACAGATACGCAGTATTTT.

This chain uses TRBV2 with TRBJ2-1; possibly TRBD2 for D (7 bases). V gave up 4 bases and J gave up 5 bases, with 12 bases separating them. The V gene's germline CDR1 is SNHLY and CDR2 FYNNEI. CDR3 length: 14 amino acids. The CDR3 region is CASSGGGRDNEQFF. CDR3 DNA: TGTGCCAGCAGTGGGGGGGGCAGGGACAATGAGCAGTTCTTC.

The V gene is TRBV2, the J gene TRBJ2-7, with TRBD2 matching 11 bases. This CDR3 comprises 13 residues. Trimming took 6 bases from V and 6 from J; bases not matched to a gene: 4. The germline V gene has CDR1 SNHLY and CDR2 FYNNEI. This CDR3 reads CASRAGTSGEQYF. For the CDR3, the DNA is TGTGCCAGCAGAGCCGGGACTAGCGGCGAGCAGTACTTC. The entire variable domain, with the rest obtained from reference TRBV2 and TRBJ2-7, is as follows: EPEVTQTPSHQVTQMGQEVILRCVPISNHLYFYWYRQILGQKVEFLVSFYNNEISEKSEIFDDQFSVERPDGSNFTLKIRSTKLEDSAMYFCASRAGTSGEQYFGPGTRLTVT.

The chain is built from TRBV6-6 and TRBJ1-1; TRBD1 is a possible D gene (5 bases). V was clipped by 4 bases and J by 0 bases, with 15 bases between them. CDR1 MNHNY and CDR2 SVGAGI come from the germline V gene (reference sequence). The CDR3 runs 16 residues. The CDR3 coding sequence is TGTGCCAGCAGTTCTCCCGGGACCGCTATGAACACTGAAGCTTTCTTT. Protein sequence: CASSSPGTAMNTEAFF.

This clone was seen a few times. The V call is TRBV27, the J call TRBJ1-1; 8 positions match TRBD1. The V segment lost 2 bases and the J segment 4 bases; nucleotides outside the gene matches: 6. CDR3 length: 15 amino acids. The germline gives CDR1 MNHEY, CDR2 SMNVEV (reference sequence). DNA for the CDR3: TGTGCCAGCAGTTTAATGGGACAGGCTACCACTGAAGCTTTCTTT. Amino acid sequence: CASSLMGQATTEAFF.

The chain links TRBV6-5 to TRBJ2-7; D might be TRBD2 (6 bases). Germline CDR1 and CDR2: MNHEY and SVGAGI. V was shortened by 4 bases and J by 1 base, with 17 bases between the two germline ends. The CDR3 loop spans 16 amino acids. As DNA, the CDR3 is TGTGCCAGCAGTTGGGGGACCGGGCGGGGATCCTACGAGCAGTACTTC. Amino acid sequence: CASSWGTGRGSYEQYF.

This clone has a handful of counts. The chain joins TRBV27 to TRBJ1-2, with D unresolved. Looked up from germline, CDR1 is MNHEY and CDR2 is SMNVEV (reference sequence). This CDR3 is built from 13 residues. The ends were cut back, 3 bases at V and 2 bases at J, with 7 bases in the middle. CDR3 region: CASSFRWNYGYTF. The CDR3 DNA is TGTGCCAGCAGTTTTCGTTGGAACTATGGCTACACCTTC.

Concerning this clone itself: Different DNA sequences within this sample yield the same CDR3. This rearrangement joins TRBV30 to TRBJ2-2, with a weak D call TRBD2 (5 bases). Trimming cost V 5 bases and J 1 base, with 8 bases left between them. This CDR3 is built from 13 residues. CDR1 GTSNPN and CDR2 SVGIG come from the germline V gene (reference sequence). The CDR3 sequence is CAWSLGNTGELFF. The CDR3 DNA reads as TGTGCCTGGTCACTAGGGAACACCGGGGAGCTGTTTTTT.

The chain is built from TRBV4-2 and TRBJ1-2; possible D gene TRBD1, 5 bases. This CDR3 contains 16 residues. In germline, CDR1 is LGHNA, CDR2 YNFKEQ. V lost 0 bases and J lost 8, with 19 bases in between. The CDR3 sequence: CASSQDVSTSGGGYTF. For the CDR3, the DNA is TGTGCCAGCAGCCAAGACGTTTCTACCTCGGGGGGAGGCTACACCTTC.

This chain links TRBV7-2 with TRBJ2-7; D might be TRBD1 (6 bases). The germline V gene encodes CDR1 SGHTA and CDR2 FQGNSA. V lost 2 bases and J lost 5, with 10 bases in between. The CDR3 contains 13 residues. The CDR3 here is CASSLNRVNEQYF. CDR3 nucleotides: TGTGCCAGCAGCTTAAACAGGGTGAACGAGCAGTACTTC.

CDR3 in DNA: TGTGCCAGCAGCTTGAGTAGTCAGGGGGCCTATGGCTACACCTTC. Protein sequence: CASSLSSQGAYGYTF. This chain uses TRBV7-9 with TRBJ1-2; TRBD1 matches 8 bases. Losses at the gene ends were 3 bases for V and 4 bases for J; bases not matched to a gene: 7. CDR1 is SEHNR, CDR2 FQNEAQ, per germline (reference sequence). This CDR3 region has 15 residues.

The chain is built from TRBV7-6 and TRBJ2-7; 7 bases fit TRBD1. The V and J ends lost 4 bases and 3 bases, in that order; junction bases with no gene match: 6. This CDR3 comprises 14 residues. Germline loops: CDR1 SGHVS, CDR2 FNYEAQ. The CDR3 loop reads CASSSGQQDYEQYF. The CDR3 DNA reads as TGTGCCAGCAGCTCGGGACAGCAAGACTACGAGCAGTACTTC.

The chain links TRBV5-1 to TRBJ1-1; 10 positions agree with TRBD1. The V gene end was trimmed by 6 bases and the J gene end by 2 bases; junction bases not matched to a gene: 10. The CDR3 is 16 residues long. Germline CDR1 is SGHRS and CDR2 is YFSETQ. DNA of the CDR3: TGCGCCAGCAAGAACCCGGGACAGGGGTTTAACACTGAAGCTTTCTTT. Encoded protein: CASKNPGQGFNTEAFF.

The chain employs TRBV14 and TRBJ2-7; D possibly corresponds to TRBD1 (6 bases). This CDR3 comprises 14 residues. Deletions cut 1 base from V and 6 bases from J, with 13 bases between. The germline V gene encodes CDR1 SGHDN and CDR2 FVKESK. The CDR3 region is CASSQGQASLEQYF. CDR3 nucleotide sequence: TGTGCCAGCAGCCAAGGACAGGCATCTCTCGAGCAGTACTTC. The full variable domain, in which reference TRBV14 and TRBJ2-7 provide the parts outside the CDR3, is EAGVTQFPSHSVIEKGQTVTLRCDPISGHDNLYWYRRVMGKEIKFLLHFVKESKQDESGMPNNRFLAERTGGTYSTLKVQPAELEDSGVYFCASSQGQASLEQYFGPGTRLTVT.

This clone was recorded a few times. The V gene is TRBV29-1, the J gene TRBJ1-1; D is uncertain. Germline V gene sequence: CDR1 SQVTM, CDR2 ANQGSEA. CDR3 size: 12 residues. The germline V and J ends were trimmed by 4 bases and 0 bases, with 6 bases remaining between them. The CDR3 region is CSVVEMNTEAFF. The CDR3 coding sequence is TGCAGCGTTGTCGAGATGAACACTGAAGCTTTCTTT.

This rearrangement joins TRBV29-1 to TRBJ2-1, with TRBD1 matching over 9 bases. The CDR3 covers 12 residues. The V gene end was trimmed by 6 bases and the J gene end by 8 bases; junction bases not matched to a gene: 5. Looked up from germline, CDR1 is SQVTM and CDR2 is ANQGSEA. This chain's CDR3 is CSVDRGTDEQFF. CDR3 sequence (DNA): TGCAGCGTCGACAGGGGGACGGATGAGCAGTTCTTC.

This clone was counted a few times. The DNA of the CDR3 is TGTGCCAGTAAAACAGGGGGCGCGAGCAATCAGCCCCAGCATTTT. This codes for CASKTGGASNQPQHF. V and J are TRBV19 and TRBJ1-5, with 9 bases aligning to TRBD1. Losses at the gene ends were 7 bases for V and 1 base for J; bases not matched to a gene: 5. This CDR3 spans 15 amino acids. Germline V gives CDR1 LNHDA, CDR2 SQIVND (reference sequence). Combining the CDR3 with reference TRBV19 and TRBJ1-5 gives the whole variable domain DGGITQSPKYLFRKEGQNVTLSCEQNLNHDAMYWYRQDPGQGLRLIYYSQIVNDFQKGDIAEGYSVSREKKESFPLTVTSAQKNPTAFYLCASKTGGASNQPQHFGDGTRLSIL.